The T cell receptor beta chain under discussion was sequenced for a study of T-cell memory formation after mild COVID-19. Study-wide context: TCR clusters were mostly donor specific. Findings of the study overall: Contracting CD4+ clones were located mainly in CM and EM, and CD8+ clones in EMRA. From day 15 to 85, contracting clones were balanced between CD4 and CD8, whereas later expanders leaned toward CD4+.

Worth noting for this clonotype: The antigen remains unidentified.

V gave up 0 bases and J gave up 5 bases, with 18 bases separating them. This CDR3 is 16 amino acids long. Looked up from germline, CDR1 is SGDLS and CDR2 is YYNGEE. 5'RACE, which relied on constant-segment primers, yielded TCR alpha and TCR beta cDNA libraries carrying sample barcodes and UMIs. TCRdb reprocessed the 5' RACE reads via MiXCR and lists one record per CDR3 protein. The sample has some 330,000 distinct CDR3 sequences; 20% to 25% are singletons. The specimen was PBMCs or a T cell subset sorted from them (not recorded which). This TCR was sampled from an adult woman who had mild COVID-19 (a few samples of this study predate the infection). Cell type and time point are not known. The chain carries TRBV9 and TRBJ2-7; TRBD1 is a possible D gene (6 bases). The CDR3 DNA sequence: TGTGCCAGCAGCGTAGGGCCAGGTCAGGGGAACCACGAGCAGTACTTC. It codes for CASSVGPGQGNHEQYF.